These T cell receptor beta chains were read from a single sample in a study of T cell changes during pregnancy in multiple sclerosis. Profiling relied on immunoSEQ multiplex PCR, and the TCRdb table lists in-frame clones only, not all of them. The data contain some 110,000 clones, less than 95% of them seen just once; the ten biggest clones take up around 1.5%. The sample here was peripheral blood, taken after pregnancy. Every receptor here comes from a female donor with multiple sclerosis, enrolled in a pregnancy study. Both conserved end residues are part of each CDR3. The D gene is left open where the match is weak. Clone size is given for some rows only: seen once, a few or many times, or a class if the clone is expanded.

D: TRBD1
V: TRBV2
size: .
J: TRBJ2-3
DNA: TGTGCCAGCAGTGGACAGGGGCCGACAGATACGCAGTATTTT
CDR3: CASSGQGPTDTQYF

D: TRBD1
V: TRBV7-8
size: .
J: TRBJ1-1
DNA: TGTGCCAGCAGCTTCCAGGGGGCCACTGAAGCTTTCTTT
CDR3: CASSFQGATEAFF

D: .
V: TRBV4-2
size: once
J: TRBJ1-2
DNA: TGTGCCAGCAGCCAAGATTTCCGGACAACAGGACCCTATGGCTACACCTTC
CDR3: CASSQDFRTTGPYGYTF

D: .
V: TRBV10-3
size: .
J: TRBJ2-2
DNA: TGTGCCATCAGTGAGACGTCAACAGCGAACACCGGGGAGCTGTTTTTT
CDR3: CAISETSTANTGELFF

D: TRBD2
V: TRBV11-2
size: .
J: TRBJ2-7
DNA: TGTGCCAGCAGCTCCCAAAGCGGGGTTAGCTCCTACGAGCAGTACTTC
CDR3: CASSSQSGVSSYEQYF

D: TRBD1
V: TRBV11-2
size: .
J: TRBJ2-6
DNA: TGTGCCAGCAGCTTGGCCGGGACAGGGGTATCTGGGGCCAACGTCCTGACTTTC
CDR3: CASSLAGTGVSGANVLTF

D: .
V: TRBV30
size: .
J: TRBJ1-1
DNA: TGTGCCTGGACATATGGACAAAACACTGAAGCTTTCTTT
CDR3: CAWTYGQNTEAFF

D: .
V: TRBV28
size: .
J: TRBJ2-7
DNA: TGTGCCAGCAGCTCTGGAGGTGTGTCGGGGCAGTACTTC
CDR3: CASSSGGVSGQYF

D: .
V: TRBV25-1
size: .
J: TRBJ2-3
DNA: TGTGCCAGCAGCCATGACTCCGGGGGGCCCACAGATACGCAGTATTTT
CDR3: CASSHDSGGPTDTQYF

D: TRBD2
V: TRBV5-1
size: .
J: TRBJ2-3
DNA: TGCGCCAGCAGCTTGGGAGCGGGAAGATCCACAGATACGCAGTATTTT
CDR3: CASSLGAGRSTDTQYF

D: TRBD1
V: TRBV27
size: .
J: TRBJ1-1
DNA: TGTGCCAGCAGTTTTGGGACAGACCCCAACACTGAAGCTTTCTTT
CDR3: CASSFGTDPNTEAFF

D: .
V: TRBV2
size: .
J: TRBJ2-2
DNA: TGTGCCAGCAGTGTGGGCTACACCGGGGAGCTGTTTTTT
CDR3: CASSVGYTGELFF

D: TRBD1
V: TRBV29-1
size: .
J: TRBJ2-3
DNA: TGCAGCGTTGAAGAGGGGACGACAGGGGTGGGAGATACGCAGTATTTT
CDR3: CSVEEGTTGVGDTQYF

D: .
V: TRBV5-1
size: .
J: TRBJ2-7
DNA: TGCGCCAACCTAATCCCCAGCTTGGTAGTCCAGGGCACCTACGAGCAGTACTTC
CDR3: CANLIPSLVVQGTYEQYF

D: TRBD2
V: TRBV5-1
size: .
J: TRBJ2-1
DNA: TGCGCCAGCAGCTTAAAAAGCGGGAGGTTTGAGCAGTTCTTC
CDR3: CASSLKSGRFEQFF

D: .
V: TRBV19
size: .
J: TRBJ1-5
DNA: TGTGCCAGTATGGAGGGGCTGGATGGTCAGCCCCAGCATTTT
CDR3: CASMEGLDGQPQHF

D: TRBD1
V: TRBV7-9
size: .
J: TRBJ1-2
DNA: TGTGCCAGCAGCTATATGGACAGGGGGCACTATGGCTACACCTTC
CDR3: CASSYMDRGHYGYTF

D: .
V: TRBV27
size: .
J: TRBJ1-5
DNA: TGTGCCAGCAGGGCGGGTGGGGGGAGCAATCAGCCCCAGCATTTT
CDR3: CASRAGGGSNQPQHF

D: .
V: TRBV9
size: .
J: TRBJ2-3
DNA: TGTGCCAGCAGCGTAGCTACGATAGGGGGAGATACGCAGTATTTT
CDR3: CASSVATIGGDTQYF

D: TRBD1
V: TRBV5-6
size: .
J: TRBJ2-3
DNA: TGTGCCAGCAGCTCCGCTAGGGGACAGTACACAGATACGCAGTATTTT
CDR3: CASSSARGQYTDTQYF

D: TRBD1
V: TRBV9
size: .
J: TRBJ2-1
DNA: TGTGCCAGCAGTTTTAGACAGGGGGCCATCAATGAGCAGTTCTTC
CDR3: CASSFRQGAINEQFF

D: TRBD2
V: TRBV6-5
size: .
J: TRBJ2-2
DNA: TGTGCCAGCAGGCGGGAGCTCGGGACCGGGGAGCTGTTTTTT
CDR3: CASRRELGTGELFF

D: .
V: TRBV27
size: .
J: TRBJ2-1
DNA: TGTGCCATAAGTTCGGGGAACTACAATGAGCAGTTCTTC
CDR3: CAISSGNYNEQFF

D: TRBD1
V: TRBV9
size: once
J: TRBJ2-3
DNA: TGTGCCAGCAGCGTGGAAGGGACAGGGTGGACAGATACGCAGTATTTT
CDR3: CASSVEGTGWTDTQYF

D: .
V: TRBV2
size: .
J: TRBJ1-2
DNA: TGTGCCAGCAGGGAACAGGGTTCTAACTATGGCTACACCTTC
CDR3: CASREQGSNYGYTF

D: .
V: TRBV27
size: once
J: TRBJ1-2
DNA: TGTGCCAGCAGTTCGAGGACAAGTGCGCGTTATGGCTACACCTTC
CDR3: CASSSRTSARYGYTF

D: .
V: TRBV2
size: .
J: TRBJ1-1
DNA: TGTGCCAGCACCCCCCGTGGTGGGACAGAAGCTTTCTTT
CDR3: CASTPRGGTEAFF

D: .
V: TRBV5-1
size: .
J: TRBJ1-1
DNA: TGCGCCAGCAGCTTGAGAGGTCAGATGAACACTGAAGCTTTCTTT
CDR3: CASSLRGQMNTEAFF

D: .
V: TRBV29-1
size: once
J: TRBJ2-1
DNA: TGCAGCGCTCCTGGGACAACCTCCTACAATGAGCAGTTCTTC
CDR3: CSAPGTTSYNEQFF

D: .
V: TRBV9
size: .
J: TRBJ1-1
DNA: TGTGCCAGCAGCGTAGGTATCGCCCGGGACACTGAAGCTTTCTTT
CDR3: CASSVGIARDTEAFF

D: TRBD1
V: TRBV7-6
size: .
J: TRBJ2-1
DNA: TGTGCCAGCAGCCCCGCATCCGGGACAGGGCACAATGAGCAGTTCTTC
CDR3: CASSPASGTGHNEQFF

D: TRBD2
V: TRBV7-6
size: .
J: TRBJ2-2
DNA: TGTGCCAGCAGCAGACAGAGGACTAGCGGGGGCACACCGGGCACCGGGGAGCTGTTTTTT
CDR3: CASSRQRTSGGTPGTGELFF

D: TRBD2
V: TRBV27
size: once
J: TRBJ2-1
DNA: TGTGCCAGCAGTTCGAGCGGGAGAAGAAATGAGCAGTTCTTC
CDR3: CASSSSGRRNEQFF

D: TRBD2
V: TRBV15
size: .
J: TRBJ2-1
DNA: TGTGCCACCAGCAGGGATAGCGGGGGAATCTACAATGAGCAGTTCTTC
CDR3: CATSRDSGGIYNEQFF

D: TRBD1
V: TRBV28
size: .
J: TRBJ2-7
DNA: TGTGCCACGGGACAGGGGCGAATCGAGCAGTACTTC
CDR3: CATGQGRIEQYF

D: .
V: TRBV9
size: .
J: TRBJ1-1
DNA: TGTGCCAGCAGCGTAGGCGGACAGAACACTGAAGCTTTCTTT
CDR3: CASSVGGQNTEAFF

D: .
V: TRBV29-1
size: .
J: TRBJ1-2
DNA: TGCAGCGTTTCTCTATTCTCCGGGACAAGGGTTAACTATGGCTACACCTTC
CDR3: CSVSLFSGTRVNYGYTF

D: .
V: TRBV30
size: .
J: TRBJ2-7
DNA: TGTGCCTGGAGTGTTGGAGGGGTCTACGAGCAGTACTTC
CDR3: CAWSVGGVYEQYF

D: TRBD1
V: TRBV15
size: .
J: TRBJ1-2
DNA: TGTGCCACCAGCAGGCCCGGGACAGGGAACCATGGCTACACCTTC
CDR3: CATSRPGTGNHGYTF

D: .
V: TRBV11-2
size: .
J: TRBJ2-7
DNA: TGTGCCAGCAGCTTAGGGCGTTATGACTCCGAGCAGTACTTC
CDR3: CASSLGRYDSEQYF

D: .
V: TRBV7-9
size: .
J: TRBJ1-1
DNA: TGTGCCAGCAGCTTAGATTGGCTGGAAGCTTTCTTT
CDR3: CASSLDWLEAFF

D: .
V: TRBV6-1
size: .
J: TRBJ1-2
DNA: TGTGCCAGCAGTCCGCGGGAGGGCTACACCTTC
CDR3: CASSPREGYTF

D: .
V: TRBV28
size: once
J: TRBJ2-1
DNA: TGTGCCAGCATCCCGCCCGAGGGGGGGCCGTGGAATGAGCAGTTCTTC
CDR3: CASIPPEGGPWNEQFF

D: .
V: TRBV10-2
size: once
J: TRBJ1-1
DNA: TGCGCCAGCAGTGAGGGACAGTTCACTGAAGCTTTCTTT
CDR3: CASSEGQFTEAFF

D: .
V: TRBV4-2
size: few
J: TRBJ2-7
DNA: TGTGCCAGCAGCCAACAACAGCATTACTCCTACGAGCAGTACTTC
CDR3: CASSQQQHYSYEQYF

D: .
V: TRBV7-3
size: .
J: TRBJ2-7
DNA: TGTGCCAGCAGCGACCTCGCGGGTTCCTACGAGCAGTACTTC
CDR3: CASSDLAGSYEQYF

D: .
V: TRBV5-1
size: .
J: TRBJ2-3
DNA: TGCGCCAGCAGCCCGGCCGGGTTAGCAGATACGCAGTATTTT
CDR3: CASSPAGLADTQYF

D: .
V: TRBV30
size: few
J: TRBJ1-4
DNA: TGTGCCTGGAGTGTCCGTCAGGGGCGGGAAAAACTGTTTTTT
CDR3: CAWSVRQGREKLFF

D: TRBD1
V: TRBV11-1
size: .
J: TRBJ2-7
DNA: TGTGCCAGCAGCTTATTAGGACAGGGTTCCTACGAGCAGTACTTC
CDR3: CASSLLGQGSYEQYF

D: TRBD1
V: TRBV27
size: .
J: TRBJ1-1
DNA: TGTGCCAGCACCCGACAGGGGTCGAACACTGAAGCTTTCTTT
CDR3: CASTRQGSNTEAFF

D: TRBD2
V: TRBV29-1
size: .
J: TRBJ2-1
DNA: TGCAGCGTGCCGGGACTAGCGTACAATGAGCAGTTCTTC
CDR3: CSVPGLAYNEQFF

D: TRBD2
V: TRBV28
size: .
J: TRBJ2-1
DNA: TGTGCCAGCAGTTTACGAATAGGGACTAGCGGGACTTACAATGAGCAGTTCTTC
CDR3: CASSLRIGTSGTYNEQFF

D: .
V: TRBV19
size: .
J: TRBJ1-2
DNA: TGTGCCAGTAAGGGCAGGGCCTATGGCTACACCTTC
CDR3: CASKGRAYGYTF

D: .
V: TRBV5-5
size: once
J: TRBJ2-3
DNA: TGTGCCAGCAGCTACCGACACCACACAGATACGCAGTATTTT
CDR3: CASSYRHHTDTQYF

D: TRBD1
V: TRBV10-1
size: .
J: TRBJ2-7
DNA: TGCGCCAGCATCAAGGGACAGGGTTTCCACGAGCAGTACTTC
CDR3: CASIKGQGFHEQYF

D: TRBD1
V: TRBV19
size: .
J: TRBJ1-5
DNA: TGTGCCAGCCGACAGGGGGCCGGGCAGCCCCAGCATTTT
CDR3: CASRQGAGQPQHF

D: TRBD2
V: TRBV13
size: .
J: TRBJ2-3
DNA: TGTGCCAGCAGCCTTACTACTAGCGGGGGGGCTAGCACAGATACGCAGTATTTT
CDR3: CASSLTTSGGASTDTQYF